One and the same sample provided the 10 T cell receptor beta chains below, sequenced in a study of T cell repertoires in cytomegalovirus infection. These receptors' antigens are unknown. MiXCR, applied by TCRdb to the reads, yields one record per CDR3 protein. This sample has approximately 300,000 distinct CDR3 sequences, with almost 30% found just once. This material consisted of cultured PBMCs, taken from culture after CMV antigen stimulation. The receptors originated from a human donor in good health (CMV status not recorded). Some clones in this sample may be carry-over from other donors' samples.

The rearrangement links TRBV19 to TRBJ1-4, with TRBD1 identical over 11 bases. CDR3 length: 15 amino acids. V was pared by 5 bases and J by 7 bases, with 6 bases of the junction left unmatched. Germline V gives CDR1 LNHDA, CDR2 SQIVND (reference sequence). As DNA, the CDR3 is TGTGCCAGTAGTGCTATTGGACAGGGGGCTGAAAAACTGTTTTTT. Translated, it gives CASSAIGQGAEKLFF.

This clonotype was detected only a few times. The CDR3 DNA follows: TGTGCCATCAGAGATGGGGGCACTGAAGCTTTCTTT. Translated: CAIRDGGTEAFF. The J gene is TRBJ1-1, the V gene TRBV10-3; the D gene is possibly TRBD1 (5 bases). V gave up 6 bases and J gave up 4 bases, with 9 bases separating them. The CDR3 has 12 amino acids. Germline V lookup: CDR1 ENHRY, CDR2 SYGVKD.

The CDR3 DNA is TGTGCCAGCATAGGGTGGCCCGGGTACCAAGAGACCCAGTACTTC. Amino acids: CASIGWPGYQETQYF. V usage is TRBV6-6 and J usage is TRBJ2-5, with D unresolved. The CDR3 loop spans 15 amino acids. Germline V gives CDR1 MNHNY, CDR2 SVGAGI (reference sequence). The V and J ends lost 7 bases and 0 bases respectively, with 15 bases between them.

The CDR3 nucleotides read TGTGCCATCAGTGAGAGTTACAGGGGAGGCACTGAAGCTTTCTTT. Protein sequence: CAISESYRGGTEAFF. This sequence joins TRBV10-3 and TRBJ1-1; 7 positions match TRBD1. The junction had 7 bases not matched to a gene; V was cut back by 2 bases and J by 4 bases. CDR3 length equals 15 residues. Germline V gene lookup returns CDR1 ENHRY and CDR2 SYGVKD.

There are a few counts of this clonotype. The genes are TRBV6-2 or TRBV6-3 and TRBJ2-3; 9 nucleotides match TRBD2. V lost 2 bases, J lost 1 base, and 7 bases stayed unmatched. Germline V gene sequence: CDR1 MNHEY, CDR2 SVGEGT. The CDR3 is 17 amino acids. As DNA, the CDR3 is TGTGCCAGCAGTTACGGAATAGCGGGGGCCGGCACAGATACGCAGTATTTT. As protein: CASSYGIAGAGTDTQYF.

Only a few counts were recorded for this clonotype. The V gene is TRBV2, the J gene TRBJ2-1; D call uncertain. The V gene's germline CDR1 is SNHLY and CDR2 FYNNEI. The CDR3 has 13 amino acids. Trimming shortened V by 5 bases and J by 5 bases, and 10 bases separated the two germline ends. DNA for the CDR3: TGTGCCAGCAGTAATCTACTGGACAATGAGCAGTTCTTC. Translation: CASSNLLDNEQFF.

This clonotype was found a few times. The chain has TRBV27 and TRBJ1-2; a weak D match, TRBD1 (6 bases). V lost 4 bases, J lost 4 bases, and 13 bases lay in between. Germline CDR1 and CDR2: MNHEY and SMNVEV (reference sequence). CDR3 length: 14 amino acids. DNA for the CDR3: TGTGCCAGCAGTTCTCCGCGGACAGCCTATGGCTACACCTTC. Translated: CASSSPRTAYGYTF.

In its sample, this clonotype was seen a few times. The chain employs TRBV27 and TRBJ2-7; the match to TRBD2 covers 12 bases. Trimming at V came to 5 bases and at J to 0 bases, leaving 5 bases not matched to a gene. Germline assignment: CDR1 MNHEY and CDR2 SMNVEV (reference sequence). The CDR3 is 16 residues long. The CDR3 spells CASSLRTSGASYEQYF. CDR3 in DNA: TGTGCCAGCAGTCTCCGGACTAGCGGGGCCTCCTACGAGCAGTACTTC.

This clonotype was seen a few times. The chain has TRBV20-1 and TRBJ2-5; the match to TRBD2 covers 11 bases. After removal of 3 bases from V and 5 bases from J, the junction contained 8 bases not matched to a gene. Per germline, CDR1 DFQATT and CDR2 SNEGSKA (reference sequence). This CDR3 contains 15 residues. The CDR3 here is CSASELAGVAETQYF. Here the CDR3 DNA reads TGCAGTGCTAGTGAACTAGCGGGAGTGGCGGAGACCCAGTACTTC.

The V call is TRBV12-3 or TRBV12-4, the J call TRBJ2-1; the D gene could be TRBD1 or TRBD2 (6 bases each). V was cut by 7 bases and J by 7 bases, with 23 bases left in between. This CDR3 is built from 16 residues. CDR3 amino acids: CASTTGGGAPGNEQFF. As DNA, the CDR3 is TGTGCCAGCACCACTGGAGGGGGAGCCCCGGGAAATGAGCAGTTCTTC.